The 6 T cell receptor beta chains below were found in one sample sequenced in a study of T cell repertoires and Cas9 in healthy adults. Profiling relied on immunoSEQ multiplex PCR, and the TCRdb table lists in-frame clones only, not all of them. The repertoire holds under 25,000 clones, with roughly 90% as singletons. The specimen was CD4+ effector T cells (CD127+, CD25-, CD137-, CD154-) from PBMCs; culture status not recorded. The receptors here all came from a human donor in good health.

This clone was detected only once. The gene calls are TRBV10-1 and TRBJ2-2, with unresolved D. The ends were cut back, 4 bases at V and 1 base at J, with 7 bases in the middle. Germline-derived CDR1 and CDR2 are WNHNN and SYGVQD (reference sequence). CDR3 length equals 14 residues. The CDR3 bases are TGCGCCAGCAGTGCCTCCGGGAACACCGGGGAGCTGTTTTTT. This gives the protein CASSASGNTGELFF.

The rearrangement links TRBV5-8 to TRBJ1-3, with D maybe TRBD1 (6 bases). There are 16 residues in the CDR3. V was pared by 4 bases and J by 0 bases, with 14 bases between. Germline-derived CDR1 and CDR2 are SGHTS and YDEGEE. The CDR3 here is CASSRGGQDSGNTIYF. The CDR3 nucleotides read TGTGCCAGCAGCCGGGGGGGACAAGACTCTGGAAACACCATATATTTT.

The gene calls are TRBV10-1 and TRBJ1-1; D not certain. The CDR3 consists of 13 residues. Per germline, CDR1 WNHNN and CDR2 SYGVQD (reference sequence). V shed 4 bases and J shed 4 bases, with 10 bases lying between them. The CDR3 reads CASSATRGTEAFF. CDR3 DNA: TGCGCCAGCAGTGCAACTCGCGGCACTGAAGCTTTCTTT.

On this clone: The same CDR3 is also encoded by other DNA sequences in this sample. The rearrangement links TRBV5-1 to TRBJ2-2; perhaps D is TRBD1 or TRBD2 (6 bases each). The CDR3 loop spans 15 amino acids. Trimming stripped 7 bases from V and 3 bases from J, with 16 bases between. Germline V gene lookup returns CDR1 SGHRS and CDR2 YFSETQ. The CDR3 loop reads CASGTNTGDTGELFF. CDR3 bases: TGCGCCAGCGGGACAAACACGGGGGACACCGGGGAGCTGTTTTTT.

The V gene is TRBV10-3, the J gene TRBJ2-2; 9 bases align to TRBD1. The CDR3 length is 17 residues. With 3 bases clipped from V and 4 bases from J, the junction kept 9 bases outside the gene matches. Germline values: CDR1 ENHRY, CDR2 SYGVKD. CDR3 in DNA: TGTGCCATCAGTGAAGTACAGGGGGCGCGAGGCACCGGGGAGCTGTTTTTT. Its protein product is CAISEVQGARGTGELFF.

In nucleotides, the CDR3 is TGTGCCAGCTCACCAATGGGACAGGGAGATCAGCCCCAGCATTTT. Translation gives CASSPMGQGDQPQHF. V and J are TRBV18 and TRBJ1-5; 9 nucleotides agree with TRBD1. CDR1 and CDR2 from the germline V gene are KGHSH and LQKENI. J gave up 5 bases and V 2 bases, and 4 bases lay outside the gene matches. The length of the CDR3 is 15 residues.